In terms of frequency, the clone carrying this TCR beta chain is medium-sized. Antigen unknown. The germline V gene has CDR1 MNHNY and CDR2 SVGAGI (reference sequence). The CDR3 extends over 14 amino acids. TRB cDNA libraries were made by UMI-labeled 5' RACE. From the 5' RACE reads, TCRdb lists one entry per CDR3 protein and no DNA. Its listing shows 45,000 to 65,000 distinct CDR3 sequences. The data originate from a study of CXCR3-negative and CXCR3-positive naive CD8 T cells. Findings of the study overall: The authors found comparable surface CD5 between naive subsets and inferred TCR strength from TRB CDR3 properties. TRBV-TRBJ usage was similar across naive CXCR3 subsets but distinct in memory cells.

This sequence was found in a human donor in good health. Some clones in this sample may be carry-over from other donors' samples. Sequenced material: naive CXCR3- CD8+ T cells from blood. As for subset: CD45RO-CCR7+CD27+CD95- naive CD8+ T cells lacking CXCR3 (TNR3-). The chain uses TRBV6-6 and TRBJ2-1. This CDR3 reads CASSYSNGYNEQFF.